One and the same sample provided the 12 T cell receptor beta chains below, sequenced in a study of blood T cell repertoires in COVID-19. TCRdb keeps only in-frame clones here, not all; method: immunoSEQ multiplex PCR. The sample shows about 270,000 clones, 84% of them seen only once. Sequencing used peripheral blood. The origin of the receptors is a human donor in a cohort sampled during active COVID-19.

A single count supports this clone. This sequence joins TRBV6-4 and TRBJ1-1; D ambiguous. Germline CDR1 reads MRHNA; CDR2 reads SNTAGT. Trimming pared 6 bases from V and 4 bases from J, leaving 18 bases between. The CDR3 spans 15 residues. The CDR3 bases are TGTGCCAGCAGCCCTTACAGTGGCTTCGGCACTGAAGCTTTCTTT. This encodes CASSPYSGFGTEAFF.

The chain has TRBV7-9 and TRBJ2-7, with D possibly TRBD1 on 5 matching bases. There are 13 residues in the CDR3. Germline V gives CDR1 SEHNR, CDR2 FQNEAQ (reference sequence). The V gene lost 0 bases and the J gene lost 2 bases, with 5 bases spanning the gap. CDR3 nucleotide sequence: TGTGCCAGCAGCTTAGCAGGGGCCTACGAGCAGTACTTC. Translation gives CASSLAGAYEQYF.

The J gene is TRBJ1-4, the V gene TRBV7-8; D is perhaps TRBD1 (6 bases). V was trimmed by 6 bases and J by 7 bases, leaving 18 bases between them. Per the germline V gene, CDR1 is SGHVS and CDR2 is FQNEAQ. There are 15 residues in the CDR3. The CDR3 DNA is TGTGCCAGCAGTCCCTCGGGGGGGCCGACTGAAAAACTGTTTTTT. This gives the protein CASSPSGGPTEKLFF.

The chain links TRBV7-2 to TRBJ2-2; 9 nucleotides align to TRBD2. CDR3 size: 14 residues. The germline V gene encodes CDR1 SGHTA and CDR2 FQGNSA. Trimming removed 4 bases from V and 6 bases from J; junction bases left unmatched: 3. As DNA, the CDR3 is TGTGCCAGCAGCTCAGCGGGAGGAGCCGGGGAGCTGTTTTTT. Protein: CASSSAGGAGELFF. Using reference TRBV7-2 and TRBJ2-2 for the parts outside the CDR3, the full variable domain is GAGVSQSPSNKVTEKGKDVELRCDPISGHTALYWYRQSLGQGLEFLIYFQGNSAPDKSGLPSDRFSAERTGGSVSTLTIQRTQQEDSAVYLCASSSAGGAGELFFGEGSRLTVL.

The gene calls are TRBV5-6 and TRBJ1-5, with D unclear. V dropped 3 bases and J dropped 2 bases, with 12 bases sitting between them. Germline values: CDR1 SGHDT, CDR2 YYEEEE. The CDR3 runs to 15 residues. The CDR3 loop reads CASSSGKRGNQPQHF. In nucleotides, the CDR3 is TGTGCCAGCAGCTCCGGGAAAAGAGGCAATCAGCCCCAGCATTTT.

The chain combines TRBV28 with TRBJ1-2, with 9 bases fitting TRBD1. CDR3 length equals 14 residues. Germline loops: CDR1 MDHEN, CDR2 SYDVKM. J lost 6 bases, V lost 2 bases, and 4 bases had no gene match. The CDR3 protein is CASSLTGGVDGYTF. CDR3 sequence (DNA): TGTGCCAGCAGTTTAACAGGGGGCGTCGATGGCTACACCTTC.

CDR3 sequence: CASSFDTYEQYF. CDR3 coding DNA: TGTGCCAGCAGCTTCGACACCTACGAGCAGTACTTC. The chain uses TRBV5-6 and TRBJ2-7; no reliable D call. The CDR3 totals 12 residues. Germline lookup yields CDR1 SGHDT and CDR2 YYEEEE. The V gene lost 2 bases and the J gene lost 2 bases, with 5 bases spanning the gap.

The V gene is TRBV10-1, the J gene TRBJ2-7; the D gene is possibly TRBD1 (5 bases). The CDR3 loop spans 15 amino acids. V was shortened by 3 bases and J by 0 bases, with 12 bases between the two germline ends. Germline V gene sequence: CDR1 WNHNN, CDR2 SYGVQD (reference sequence). The CDR3: CASSEVGVSSYEQYF. The DNA for the CDR3 is TGCGCCAGCAGTGAAGTAGGGGTTAGCTCCTACGAGCAGTACTTC.

V gene TRBV5-1 combines with J gene TRBJ2-5; possible D gene TRBD1, 6 bases. Deletions cut 0 bases from V and 1 base from J, with 13 bases between. Germline-derived CDR1 and CDR2 are SGHRS and YFSETQ. This CDR3 is built from 16 residues. CDR3 nucleotide sequence: TGCGCCAGCAGCTTGGGAGGGACAAATCCCCAAGAGACCCAGTACTTC. This gives the protein CASSLGGTNPQETQYF. Filled out from reference TRBV5-1 and TRBJ2-5, the complete variable domain reads KAGVTQTPRYLIKTRGQQVTLSCSPISGHRSVSWYQQTPGQGLQFLFEYFSETQRNKGNFPGRFSGRQFSNSRSEMNVSTLELGDSALYLCASSLGGTNPQETQYFGPGTRLLVL.

The V call is TRBV5-5, the J call TRBJ1-5; perhaps TRBD1 as D (6 bases). Germline V CDR1 and CDR2: SGHKS, YYEKEE (reference sequence). The CDR3 is 13 amino acids. V dropped 4 bases and J dropped 7 bases, with 12 bases sitting between them. The CDR3 is CASSMTGLQPQHF. The CDR3, as DNA: TGTGCCAGCAGCATGACAGGTCTACAGCCCCAGCATTTT.

The chain uses TRBV2 and TRBJ2-7; D might be TRBD2 (7 bases). V shed 2 bases and J shed 2 bases, with 13 bases lying between them. From germline, CDR1 is SNHLY and CDR2 FYNNEI. This CDR3 spans 15 amino acids. The CDR3 sequence is CASSERSGGPYEQYF. The DNA for the CDR3 is TGTGCCAGCAGTGAAAGATCGGGGGGCCCCTACGAGCAGTACTTC.

The gene calls are TRBV28 and TRBJ1-2; the match to TRBD1 covers 10 bases. The CDR3 runs to 15 residues. V shed 5 bases, J shed 4 bases, and the junction held 7 bases outside the gene matches. CDR1 is MDHEN, CDR2 SYDVKM, per germline. The CDR3 region has the DNA TGTGCCAGCAGTCGCCCGACAGGGGGCGGCTATGGCTACACCTTC. It specifies CASSRPTGGGYGYTF.